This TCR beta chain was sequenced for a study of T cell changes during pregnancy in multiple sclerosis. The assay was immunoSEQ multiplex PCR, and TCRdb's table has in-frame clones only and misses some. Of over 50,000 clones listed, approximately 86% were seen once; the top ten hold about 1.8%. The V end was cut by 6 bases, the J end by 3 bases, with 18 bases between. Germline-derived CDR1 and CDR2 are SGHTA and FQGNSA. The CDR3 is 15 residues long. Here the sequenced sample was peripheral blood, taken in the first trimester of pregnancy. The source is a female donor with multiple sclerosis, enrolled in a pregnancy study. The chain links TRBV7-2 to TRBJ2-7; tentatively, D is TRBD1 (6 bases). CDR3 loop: CASRPADSFHYEQYF. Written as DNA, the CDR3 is TGTGCCAGCAGACCAGCGGACAGTTTCCACTACGAGCAGTACTTC. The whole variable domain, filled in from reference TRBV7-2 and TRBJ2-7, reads GAGVSQSPSNKVTEKGKDVELRCDPISGHTALYWYRQSLGQGLEFLIYFQGNSAPDKSGLPSDRFSAERTGGSVSTLTIQRTQQEDSAVYLCASRPADSFHYEQYFGPGTRLTVT.